These T cell receptor beta chains were read from a single sample in a study of somatic mutations in cytotoxic T cells in rheumatoid arthritis. Profiling relied on immunoSEQ multiplex PCR, and the TCRdb table lists in-frame clones only, not all of them. The sample records fewer than 20,000 clones, about 73% being singletons. Sequencing input: CD8+ T cells sorted from blood. These receptors were obtained from a woman aged 55-75 years in good health. Each CDR3 is given with its conserved first and last residue. Each record gives: J gene, V gene, D gene, clone size, CDR3 DNA, CDR3 protein. A D gene is named only where the DNA matches it firmly. Clone sizes are given selectively: once, few, many, or a class where the clone is expanded.

>TRBJ2-7|TRBV11-2|.|.
TGTGCCAGCAGCTTATATCAGGGGGGGGGCGAGCAGTACTTC
CASSLYQGGGEQYF
>TRBJ2-7|TRBV11-2|.|.
TGTGCCAGCAGCTTTCTGAGCTACGAGCAGTACTTC
CASSFLSYEQYF
>TRBJ1-2|TRBV25-1|.|few
TGTGCCAGCAGGCTGACAGGCGGGGATGGCTACACCTTC
CASRLTGGDGYTF
>TRBJ2-7|TRBV7-8|.|.
TGTGCCAGCAGCGGACCAGGGTTCCTTGCCGAGCAGTACTTC
CASSGPGFLAEQYF
>TRBJ2-6|TRBV25-1|TRBD1|few
TGTGCCAGCAGTAGAGGACAGGGGGTCGATGGGGCCAACGTCCTGACTTTC
CASSRGQGVDGANVLTF
>TRBJ2-7|TRBV30|.|.
TGTGCCTGGAGTGTACAGGGTCTGGGCTACGAGCAGTACTTC
CAWSVQGLGYEQYF
>TRBJ1-2|TRBV6-5|.|.
TGTGCCAGCAGTCACGGACATTTCTATGGCTACACCTTC
CASSHGHFYGYTF
>TRBJ2-5|TRBV7-7|TRBD2|.
TGTGCCAGCAGCTTAACTAGCGGGAATGGGGAGACCCAGTACTTC
CASSLTSGNGETQYF
>TRBJ2-2|TRBV4-2|TRBD1|.
TGTGCCAGCAGCCAAGATGCAGGGGGCGGTGGCGGGGAGCTGTTTTTT
CASSQDAGGGGGELFF
>TRBJ2-7|TRBV11-2|TRBD2|.
TGTGCCAGCAGCTTAGTGGGACTACTGGGCTACGAGCAGTACTTC
CASSLVGLLGYEQYF
>TRBJ2-7|TRBV4-1|.|once
TGCGCCAGCAGCCATGCGGCGACCTACGAGCAGTACTTC
CASSHAATYEQYF
>TRBJ2-2|TRBV9|TRBD1|.
TGTGCCAGCAGCGTAGCGGTGGACAGGGCGAACACCGGGGAGCTGTTTTTT
CASSVAVDRANTGELFF
>TRBJ2-7|TRBV28|TRBD2|.
TGTGCCAGCAGTCCCGGGGGGAGCGGGAGCTCCTACGAGCAGTACTTC
CASSPGGSGSSYEQYF
>TRBJ1-1|TRBV5-5|.|.
TGTGCCAGCAGCTTGGCCGGGACACTTAACACTGAAGCTTTCTTT
CASSLAGTLNTEAFF
>TRBJ1-5|TRBV9|.|.
TGTGCCAGCAGCAAAGGGGTTAGCAATCAGCCCCAGCATTTT
CASSKGVSNQPQHF
>TRBJ2-1|TRBV19|TRBD2|few
TGTGCCAGTAGTATAGGGAGGGAGGGCCTCAATGAGCAGTTCTTC
CASSIGREGLNEQFF
>TRBJ2-3|TRBV29-1|TRBD1|.
TGCAGCGTTGGGGGACAGGGGTACACAGATACGCAGTATTTT
CSVGGQGYTDTQYF
>TRBJ2-2|TRBV19|.|.
TGTGCCAGTAGCCCTCCCGGACATTCGAACACCGGGGAGCTGTTTTTT
CASSPPGHSNTGELFF
>TRBJ1-2|TRBV11-2|TRBD1|.
TGTGCCAGCAGCAGATGGAGGTCAGGGGGCAACTATGGCTACACCTTC
CASSRWRSGGNYGYTF
>TRBJ1-5|TRBV7-9|TRBD1|.
TGTGCCAGCAGCTCGGCAGGGGGCGAGGGCCAGCCCCAGCATTTT
CASSSAGGEGQPQHF
>TRBJ1-5|TRBV19|.|.
TGTGCCAGTACCCTACGGCGGCATCAGCCCCAGCATTTT
CASTLRRHQPQHF
>TRBJ1-2|TRBV5-1|.|.
TGCGCCAGCAGCTTGGCTCTTAGGACAGACACGTCTCACGTAAACTATGGCTACACCTTC
CASSLALRTDTSHVNYGYTF
>TRBJ2-3|TRBV6-1|.|.
TGTGCCAGCAGTGAACAGCGGACAGCTAGCACAGATACGCAGTATTTT
CASSEQRTASTDTQYF
>TRBJ1-1|TRBV7-6|.|.
TGTGCCAGCAGCCCGGGAGGGGGGGGCAACACTGAAGCTTTCTTT
CASSPGGGGNTEAFF
>TRBJ1-4|TRBV5-6|.|.
TGTGCCAGCAGATTGAGAGGGGATGAAAAACTGTTTTTT
CASRLRGDEKLFF
>TRBJ1-1|TRBV6-6|.|.
TGTGCCAGCAGCCCTCTAGGGGCAGGTGAAACTGAAGCTTTCTTT
CASSPLGAGETEAFF
>TRBJ1-1|TRBV25-1|TRBD1|.
TGTGCCAGCAGTGACTCCGGGACAGAATACATGAACACTGAAGCTTTCTTT
CASSDSGTEYMNTEAFF
>TRBJ2-7|TRBV6-1|.|.
TGTGCCAGCAGCCAAGGCTTATCCCTCTACGAGCAGTACTTC
CASSQGLSLYEQYF
>TRBJ1-2|TRBV7-9|TRBD1|.
TGTGCCAGCAGCGCTCCCACAGGGGGCTTCGGCTATGGCTACACCTTC
CASSAPTGGFGYGYTF
>TRBJ1-1|TRBV6-5|TRBD1|.
TGTGCCAGCAGTTACGAGACAGGGGGAAAAGCTTTCTTT
CASSYETGGKAFF
>TRBJ2-7|TRBV28|TRBD1|.
TGTGCCAGCAGTTTTTCCGGACAGGGTGAGCAGTACTTC
CASSFSGQGEQYF
>TRBJ1-2|TRBV7-9|.|.
TGTGCCAGCAGCTTAGTCGACGGCAACTATGGCTACACCTTC
CASSLVDGNYGYTF
>TRBJ1-6|TRBV7-8|.|.
TGTGCCAGCAGCTTAAAAGTCGCCGGGTCAGCCCTCCACTTT
CASSLKVAGSALHF
>TRBJ2-5|TRBV5-1|TRBD1|.
TGCGCCAGCAGCCCTCGGACAGGGTCGACACTATACCAAGAGACCCAGTACTTC
CASSPRTGSTLYQETQYF
>TRBJ2-1|TRBV5-4|.|.
TGTGCCTACAGGGCCTACAATGAGCAGTTCTTC
CAYRAYNEQFF
>TRBJ1-3|TRBV7-9|TRBD1|once
TGTGCCAGCAGGGGACAGGGGAGAGACGGAAACACCATATATTTT
CASRGQGRDGNTIYF
>TRBJ1-1|TRBV7-9|TRBD1|.
TGTGCCAGCAGCTCCCGGGACAGGTTTCAAAGGGGATCGAACACTGAAGCTTTCTTT
CASSSRDRFQRGSNTEAFF
>TRBJ2-7|TRBV27|TRBD1|.
TGTGCCAGCAGCAAGGGCAGGGGGCTTTACGAGCAGTACTTC
CASSKGRGLYEQYF
>TRBJ2-7|TRBV4-1|TRBD2|.
TGCGCCAGCAGCCATCGGACTAGCGGGGTTTACGAGCAGTACTTC
CASSHRTSGVYEQYF
>TRBJ2-7|TRBV27|.|.
TGTGCCAGCAGTCCGGGGGCGGGGTCCTACGAGCAGTACTTC
CASSPGAGSYEQYF
>TRBJ2-7|TRBV7-2|TRBD1|.
TGTGCCAGCAGCCTACCGACAGGGTTGGCCTACGAGCAGTACTTC
CASSLPTGLAYEQYF
>TRBJ1-1|TRBV6-1|.|.
TGTGCCAGCAGTGAACTGGAGGCGGAAGCTTTCTTT
CASSELEAEAFF
>TRBJ1-1|TRBV5-1|.|.
TGCGCCAGCAGCTTGGCTCGGTCCGGGAGGCTTGGGAAGAACACTGAAGCTTTCTTT
CASSLARSGRLGKNTEAFF
>TRBJ1-5|TRBV5-6|.|.
TGTGCCAGCAGCTTGGGGGGGGAGACAGACGCCTATCAGCCCCAGCATTTT
CASSLGGETDAYQPQHF
>TRBJ1-2|TRBV7-9|.|.
TGTGCCAGCAGCTTAATCCCGGTAGATCATGGCTACACCTTC
CASSLIPVDHGYTF
>TRBJ1-6|TRBV27|TRBD1|.
TGTGCCAGCAGCTCGGCCGGGACAGTGGAAAATTCACCCCTCCACTTT
CASSSAGTVENSPLHF